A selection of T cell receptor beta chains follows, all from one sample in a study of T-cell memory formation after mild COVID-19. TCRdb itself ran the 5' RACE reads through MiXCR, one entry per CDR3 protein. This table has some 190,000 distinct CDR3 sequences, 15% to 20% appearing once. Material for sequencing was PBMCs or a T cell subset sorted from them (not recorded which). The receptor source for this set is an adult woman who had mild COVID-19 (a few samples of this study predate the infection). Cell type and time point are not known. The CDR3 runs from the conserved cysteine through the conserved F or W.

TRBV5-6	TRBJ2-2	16	CASSVIAGGPGGELFF
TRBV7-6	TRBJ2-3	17	CASSGSGTSLSTDTQYF
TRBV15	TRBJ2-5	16	CASSRGDRGLRETQYF
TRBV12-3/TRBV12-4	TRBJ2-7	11	CASSPPYEQYF
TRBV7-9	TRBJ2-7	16	CASSPASGIDPREQYF
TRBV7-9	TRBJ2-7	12	CASSLMVYEQYF
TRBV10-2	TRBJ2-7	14	CASSKGPESYEQYF
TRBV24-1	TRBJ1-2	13	CATSDPTVYGYTF
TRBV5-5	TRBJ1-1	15	CASSLIGPTNTEAFF
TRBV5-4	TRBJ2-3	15	CASSFEAALGDTQYF
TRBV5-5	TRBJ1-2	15	CASSVMPGQAYGYTF
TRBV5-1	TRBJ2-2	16	CASSQTLAGFAGELFF
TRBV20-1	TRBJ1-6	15	CSALPGGHHNSPLHF
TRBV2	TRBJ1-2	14	CASRTGTGGYGYTF